Listed here are 26 T cell receptor beta chains from one sample, sequenced in a study of identical twins. TCRdb passed the 5' RACE reads through MiXCR, listing each CDR3 protein once. This repertoire shows about 730,000 distinct CDR3 sequences, roughly 20% found once; its top ten account for around 4.5%. These records were also assigned to another study, of T cells expressing NK-cell markers.

The specimen was PBMCs. These receptors were collected from a woman aged 18-29 years in good health.

This clonotype was found a few times. The V gene is TRBV12-3 or TRBV12-4, the J gene TRBJ2-2; D gene ambiguous. CDR3 size: 17 residues. The V and J ends lost 2 bases and 0 bases respectively, with 13 bases between them. The CDR3 sequence is CASSLSWRTANTGELFF. The CDR3 DNA sequence: TGTGCCAGCAGTTTATCGTGGCGGACCGCGAACACCGGGGAGCTGTTTTTT.

This sequence joins TRBV7-9 and TRBJ2-7; TRBD1 matches at 7 bases. The V gene end was trimmed by 5 bases and the J gene end by 0 bases; junction bases not matched to a gene: 4. This CDR3 spans 14 amino acids. CDR1 SEHNR and CDR2 FQNEAQ come from the germline V gene (reference sequence). CDR3 nucleotides: TGTGCCAGCAGCCGACAGGGAACCTCCTACGAGCAGTACTTC. Its protein is CASSRQGTSYEQYF.

The rearrangement links TRBV4-3 to TRBJ1-6; D is uncertain. Trimming left V 2 bases short and J 8 bases short, with 10 bases between. The CDR3 runs 14 residues. Germline CDR1 reads LGHNA; CDR2 reads YSLEER. The CDR3 region has the DNA TGCGCCAGCAGCCAAACACCTAGAGATTCACCCCTCCACTTT. Amino acid sequence: CASSQTPRDSPLHF.

J is TRBJ2-4 and V is TRBV9, with 12 positions matching TRBD2. The germline V gene has CDR1 SGDLS and CDR2 YYNGEE. The CDR3 has 20 amino acids. V lost 4 bases and J lost 0; bases outside the gene matches: 14. The DNA for the CDR3 is TGTGCCAGCAGCCCTGAGAGACTAGCGGGAGCATGGCTAGCCAAAAACATTCAGTACTTC. This codes for CASSPERLAGAWLAKNIQYF.

This chain connects TRBV10-1 to TRBJ2-5; D uncertain. The CDR3 extends over 12 amino acids. CDR1 WNHNN and CDR2 SYGVQD come from the germline V gene (reference sequence). The V and J ends lost 8 bases and 5 bases respectively, with 12 bases between them. CDR3 sequence (DNA): TGCGCCAGCGGAAAAAAAAGGGAGACCCAGTACTTC. Translation: CASGKKRETQYF.

This clonotype showed up just a few times. This rearrangement joins TRBV9 to TRBJ2-1, with 7 bases aligning to TRBD2. With 4 bases clipped from V and 3 bases from J, the junction kept 7 bases outside the gene matches. The CDR3 is 15 residues long. CDR1 is SGDLS, CDR2 YYNGEE, per germline. CDR3 sequence reads: CASSRELANYNEQFF. The DNA for the CDR3 is TGTGCCAGCAGCAGAGAACTAGCGAACTACAATGAGCAGTTCTTC.

The CDR3 region has the DNA TGTGCCACCAGCAGAGAAAGAGGGGCGCACATTCAGTACTTC. Its translation is CATSRERGAHIQYF. The chain is built from TRBV15 and TRBJ2-4; tentatively, D is TRBD1 or TRBD2 (5 bases each). Looked up from germline, CDR1 is LNHNV and CDR2 is YYDKDF (reference sequence). The V and J ends lost 0 bases and 8 bases respectively, with 11 bases between them. The CDR3 consists of 14 residues.

This clonotype was counted a few times. The chain links TRBV5-8 to TRBJ2-7, with D perhaps TRBD2 (6 bases). The germline V gene encodes CDR1 SGHTS and CDR2 YDEGEE. The length of the CDR3 is 13 residues. V was cut by 8 bases and J by 3 bases, with 15 bases left in between. This CDR3 reads CASGAGPNYEQYF. The CDR3 region has the DNA TGTGCCAGTGGAGCGGGCCCTAACTACGAGCAGTACTTC.

In its sample, this clonotype was seen many times. The chain is built from TRBV12-3 or TRBV12-4 and TRBJ1-1, with D maybe TRBD1 (6 bases). CDR3 size: 15 residues. The V gene lost 2 bases and the J gene lost 12 bases, with 22 bases spanning the gap. The CDR3 here is CASSLRPPNREDTFF. In DNA form, the CDR3 reads TGTGCCAGCAGTTTAAGGCCGCCTAACAGGGAGGATACTTTCTTT.

The rearrangement uses TRBV5-4 and TRBJ2-3; no firm D call. Germline V gives CDR1 SGHNT, CDR2 YYREEE (reference sequence). This CDR3 has 15 residues. V shed 3 bases and J shed 1 base, with 12 bases lying between them. CDR3 sequence reads: CASSSSPSGTDTQYF. The CDR3 nucleotides read TGTGCCAGCAGCTCCTCGCCCTCCGGCACAGATACGCAGTATTTT.

This sequence joins TRBV29-1 and TRBJ2-3; TRBD2 matches 8 bases. Trimming at V came to 3 bases and at J to 5 bases, leaving 1 base not matched to a gene. Per germline, CDR1 SQVTM and CDR2 ANQGSEA. The CDR3 runs to 12 residues. In DNA, the CDR3 is TGCAGCGTTGATCGGGAGGGAGATACGCAGTATTTT. Residues: CSVDREGDTQYF.

At least ten counts were recorded for this clonotype. CDR3: CASSYLDRHNEQFF. The CDR3 DNA is TGTGCCAGCAGCTATCTGGACAGACACAATGAGCAGTTCTTC. The V and J genes are TRBV5-6 and TRBJ2-1; weak D call: TRBD1 (6 bases). The CDR3 extends over 14 amino acids. Germline-derived CDR1 and CDR2 are SGHDT and YYEEEE. The V end lost 3 bases, the J end lost 5 bases, and 12 bases lay between the germline ends.

The chain couples TRBV6-2 or TRBV6-3 to TRBJ2-5; D might be TRBD2 (5 bases). The CDR3 loop spans 17 amino acids. The ends were cut back, 0 bases at V and 5 bases at J, with 19 bases in the middle. Germline values: CDR1 MNHEY, CDR2 SVGEGT. CDR3 protein: CASSYSTSNLAGETQYF. CDR3 DNA sequence: TGTGCCAGCAGTTACTCGACCTCGAATCTAGCTGGCGAGACCCAGTACTTC.

This clonotype came up a few times. The chain is built from TRBV7-9 and TRBJ2-7; 9 bases align to TRBD1. This CDR3 comprises 15 residues. V shed 5 bases and J 6 bases; nucleotides not matched to a gene: 11. CDR1 SEHNR and CDR2 FQNEAQ come from the germline V gene (reference sequence). The CDR3 DNA reads as TGTGCCAGCAGCCAGGCACGGGACAGGGTCGCCGAGCAGTACTTC. Encoded protein: CASSQARDRVAEQYF.

The CDR3 loop reads CASSQDLGLAGEETQYF. Written as DNA, the CDR3 is TGCGCCAGCAGCCAAGATCTTGGGCTAGCGGGAGAAGAGACCCAGTACTTC. This chain connects TRBV4-3 to TRBJ2-5; TRBD2 aligns across 10 bases. The V gene end was trimmed by 0 bases and the J gene end by 3 bases; junction bases not matched to a gene: 7. Germline assignment: CDR1 LGHNA and CDR2 YSLEER. CDR3 length equals 17 residues.

The chain has TRBV5-5 and TRBJ2-1; 9 bases agree with TRBD2. The CDR3 has 13 residues. V lost 7 bases and J lost 3; bases outside the gene matches: 2. CDR1 and CDR2 from the germline V gene are SGHKS and YYEKEE (reference sequence). CDR3 residues: CASRREGYNEQFF. The CDR3 coding sequence is TGTGCCAGCCGGCGGGAGGGCTACAATGAGCAGTTCTTC.

A note on this clonotype: Possible read error: a much larger clone is one base away. The chain couples TRBV12-3 or TRBV12-4 to TRBJ2-5; D remains ambiguous. CDR3 size: 11 residues. Trimming removed 3 bases from V and 6 bases from J, with 5 bases in between. CDR3 coding DNA: TGTGCCAGCAGTTTTTTAAAGACCCAGTACTTC. It is translated as CASSFLKTQYF.

This clonotype turned up a few times. The chain joins TRBV5-1 to TRBJ2-7; 8 bases fit TRBD2. In germline, CDR1 is SGHRS, CDR2 YFSETQ. J gave up 5 bases and V 0 bases, and 7 bases lay outside the gene matches. The CDR3 extends over 15 amino acids. CDR3 in DNA: TGCGCCAGCAGCTTGGGAGCGGGAGAGGCTCACGAGCAGTACTTC. It yields the protein CASSLGAGEAHEQYF.

This clonotype was observed many times. V is TRBV10-3 and J is TRBJ2-5; perhaps TRBD2 as D (6 bases). The V end was cut by 6 bases, the J end by 1 base, with 9 bases between. The CDR3 spans 13 residues. Germline CDR1 and CDR2: ENHRY and SYGVKD. The CDR3 coding sequence is TGTGCCATCAGCCGGGGGTCCCAAGAGACCCAGTACTTC. Translated, it gives CAISRGSQETQYF.

This clonotype was seen a few times. The gene calls are TRBV15 and TRBJ1-2, with D unresolved. The CDR3 runs to 16 residues. V dropped 5 bases and J dropped 6 bases, with 22 bases sitting between them. Germline CDR1 reads LNHNV; CDR2 reads YYDKDF (reference sequence). CDR3 residues: CATSSQIQVLPDGYTF. DNA for the CDR3: TGTGCCACCAGCTCGCAAATCCAAGTTCTCCCTGATGGCTACACCTTC.

The chain combines TRBV6-5 with TRBJ2-3, with a tentative D call TRBD2 (5 bases). The CDR3 length is 13 residues. The germline CDR1 and CDR2 sequences are MNHEY and SVGAGI. The V gene lost 2 bases and the J gene lost 5 bases, with 8 bases spanning the gap. The CDR3 loop reads CASSYTGLDTQYF. CDR3 nucleotides: TGTGCCAGCAGTTACACGGGATTAGATACGCAGTATTTT.

This clonotype was observed a handful of times. CDR3 coding DNA: TGTGCCAGCAGCTTTGACGGAAACATTCAGTACTTC. It specifies CASSFDGNIQYF. The rearrangement links TRBV11-2 to TRBJ2-4; D remains ambiguous. CDR1 is SGHAT and CDR2 is FQNNGV in the germline V gene. Trimming removed 3 bases from V and 6 bases from J, with 6 bases in between. CDR3 length equals 12 residues.

There are a few counts of this clonotype. Here the CDR3 reads CSASTRFPSEQFF. The DNA for the CDR3 is TGCAGTGCTAGTACAAGGTTCCCGAGTGAGCAGTTCTTC. This chain uses TRBV20-1 with TRBJ2-1; D remains unclear. Germline CDR1 DFQATT, CDR2 SNEGSKA (reference sequence). Trimming pared 3 bases from V and 9 bases from J, leaving 15 bases between. The CDR3 covers 13 residues.

V is TRBV10-3 and J is TRBJ2-3, with 14 bases identical to TRBD2. The CDR3 loop spans 17 amino acids. The J segment lost 6 bases and the V segment lost 2 bases, leaving 7 bases of the junction unmatched. CDR1 is ENHRY and CDR2 is SYGVKD in the germline V gene. The CDR3 sequence: CAISEPGTSGGGDTQYF. In DNA, the CDR3 is TGTGCCATCAGTGAGCCCGGGACTAGCGGGGGAGGGGATACGCAGTATTTT.

This clonotype was seen a few times. The V and J genes are TRBV9 and TRBJ2-5; D is undetermined. The ends were cut back, 4 bases at V and 0 bases at J, with 7 bases in the middle. The CDR3 runs 13 residues. The V gene's germline CDR1 is SGDLS and CDR2 YYNGEE. CDR3 in amino acids: CASSRQNQETQYF. CDR3 sequence (DNA): TGTGCCAGCAGCCGTCAAAACCAAGAGACCCAGTACTTC. Variable domain in full (rest from reference TRBV9 and TRBJ2-5): DSGVTQTPKHLITATGQRVTLRCSPRSGDLSVYWYQQSLDQGLQFLIQYYNGEERAKGNILERFSAQQFPDLHSELNLSSLELGDSALYFCASSRQNQETQYFGPGTRLLVL.

This sequence joins TRBV5-1 and TRBJ1-1; D is possibly TRBD1 (5 bases). This CDR3 contains 13 residues. Germline CDR1 and CDR2: SGHRS and YFSETQ. V shed 4 bases and J shed 7 bases, with 14 bases lying between them. The CDR3 DNA sequence: TGCGCCAGCAGCCAATTCCAGGGAGGTGAAGCTTTCTTT. This encodes CASSQFQGGEAFF.